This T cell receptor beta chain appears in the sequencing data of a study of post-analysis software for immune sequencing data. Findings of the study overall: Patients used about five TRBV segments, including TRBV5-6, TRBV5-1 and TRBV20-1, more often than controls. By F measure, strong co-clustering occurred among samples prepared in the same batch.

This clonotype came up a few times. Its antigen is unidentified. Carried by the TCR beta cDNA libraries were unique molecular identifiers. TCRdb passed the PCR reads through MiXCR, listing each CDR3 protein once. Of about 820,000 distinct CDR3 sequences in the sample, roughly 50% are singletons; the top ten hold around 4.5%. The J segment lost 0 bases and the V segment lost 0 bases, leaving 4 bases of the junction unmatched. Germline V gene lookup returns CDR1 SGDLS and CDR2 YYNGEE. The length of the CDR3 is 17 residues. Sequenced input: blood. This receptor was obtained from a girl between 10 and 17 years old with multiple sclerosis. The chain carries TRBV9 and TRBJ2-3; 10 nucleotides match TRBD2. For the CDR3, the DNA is TGTGCCAGCAGCGTAGAAGCAGCGGGAGGGAGCACAGATACGCAGTATTTT. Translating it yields CASSVEAAGGSTDTQYF.